This entry is about one T cell receptor beta chain. No antigen is known for it. The data originate from a study of shared clonotypes between healthy human individuals. Whole-study context: The study used three CD4 naive, three CD4 memory, two CD8 naive and one CD8 memory plate per donor. Study-wide points: The sampled material consisted only of blood, and tissue repertoires are likely to differ.

Germline V gene lookup returns CDR1 MGHDK and CDR2 SYGVNS. V dropped 2 bases and J dropped 3; count of bases not matched to a gene: 0. The CDR3 has 14 amino acids. Sorted-subset replicate PCRs used 200 ng DNA, roughly 28,000 T cell genomes. Profiled with immunoSEQ multiplex PCR; TCRdb holds only in-frame clones, not every one. The sample includes about 2 million clones, 85% to 95% of them seen just once. The J gene is TRBJ2-2, the V gene TRBV25-1, with TRBD1 matching 7 bases. Material for sequencing was naive CD4+ T cells sorted from blood. Subset noted: CD45RA+ positively selected. This receptor was identified in a young man in good health. CDR3 bases: TGTGCCAGCAGTGAAGACAGGGACACCGGGGAGCTGTTTTTT. This translates into CASSEDRDTGELFF. The full variable domain, with the rest looked up from reference TRBV25-1 and TRBJ2-2, is EADIYQTPRYLVIGTGKKITLECSQTMGHDKMYWYQQDPGMELHLIHYSYGVNSTEKGDLSSESTVSRIRTEHFPLTLESARPSHTSQYLCASSEDRDTGELFFGEGSRLTVL.